Listed here are 12 T cell receptor beta chains from one sample, sequenced in a study of beta chain features in type 1 diabetes. Study-wide findings and caveats: Significant though moderate, a shortening of TCRB CDR3s appeared in all four CD4+ subsets of Type 1 diabetes patients.

Their antigens remain unidentified. Investigators reverse transcribed all isolated RNA, so they sequenced expressed TCRB transcripts. Sequencing was performed with immunoSEQ multiplex PCR; in TCRdb, only in-frame clones are kept and a portion is missing. The sample has roughly 330,000 clones; 13% are singletons. Specimen: naive CD4+ T cells from blood. The receptors come from a woman aged 18-30 years with type 1 diabetes.

The J gene is TRBJ2-7, the V gene TRBV27, with 10 positions matching TRBD2. The length of the CDR3 is 15 residues. After removal of 5 bases from V and 0 bases from J, the junction contained 4 bases not matched to a gene. Germline V gene data show CDR1 as MNHEY and CDR2 as SMNVEV (reference sequence). CDR3 sequence: CASSLASGSSYEQYF. The CDR3 DNA sequence: TGTGCCAGCAGTCTCGCTAGCGGGAGCTCCTACGAGCAGTACTTC.

The V gene is TRBV1, the J gene TRBJ2-7; no check of the table's D call, TRBD2, against the DNA was made. TRBV1 is annotated as a pseudogene. This CDR3 spans 18 amino acids. The CDR3 nucleotides are TGCACCAGCAGCCAAACGCCTAGCGGGAGGGGGGTCTCCTACGAGCAGTACTTC. It encodes CTSSQTPSGRGVSYEQYF.

The gene calls are TRBV15 and TRBJ2-5, with D possibly being TRBD2 (6 bases). The CDR3 length is 16 residues. The germline V gene encodes CDR1 LNHNV and CDR2 YYDKDF (reference sequence). V was trimmed by 3 bases and J by 5 bases, leaving 19 bases between them. CDR3 DNA sequence: TGTGCCACCAGCAGGGAGGGACCGGGAAGAGGGGAGACCCAGTACTTC. Protein: CATSREGPGRGETQYF.

This clone was recorded at least ten times. The rearrangement links TRBV23-1 to TRBJ2-7; a weak D match, TRBD1 (5 bases). TRBV23-1 is known as an ORF, though its function is uncertain. This CDR3 contains 16 residues. Trimming pared 0 bases from V and 3 bases from J, leaving 15 bases between. The CDR3 DNA sequence: TGCGCCAGCAGTCAATCGAACGGACCAGGGCGCTACGAGCAGTACGTC. Amino acids: CASSQSNGPGRYEQYV.

V is TRBV28 and J is TRBJ1-2; TRBD1 agrees at 7 bases. The CDR3 is made up of 16 amino acids. Germline V gene lookup returns CDR1 MDHEN and CDR2 SYDVKM. The V segment lost 4 bases and the J segment 3 bases; nucleotides outside the gene matches: 11. CDR3 coding DNA: TGTGCCAGCAGTTCCCAGAAGGGGGCGCGGGACTATGGCTACACCTTC. Translating gives CASSSQKGARDYGYTF.

The CDR3 is CASQRLPSYEQYF. In DNA form, the CDR3 reads TGTGCCAGCCAAAGACTTCCCTCCTACGAGCAGTACTTC. The V gene is TRBV2, the J gene TRBJ2-7; no clear D gene. The CDR3 runs 13 residues. Trimming removed 8 bases at V and 0 bases at J, with 11 bases between. The germline V gene has CDR1 SNHLY and CDR2 FYNNEI.

This clone was picked up a small number of times. This rearrangement joins TRBV28 to TRBJ2-5; 14 bases are shared with TRBD2. The CDR3 runs 17 residues. Germline V gene sequence: CDR1 MDHEN, CDR2 SYDVKM. Losses at the gene ends were 5 bases for V and 5 bases for J; bases not matched to a gene: 10. The DNA of the CDR3 is TGTGCCAGCAGTACAAGGGGACTAGCGGGAGCTGGGGAGACCCAGTACTTC. Protein product: CASSTRGLAGAGETQYF.

In this sample, this clone turned up once. The chain joins TRBV11-2 to TRBJ1-2, with a possible D match to TRBD1 (6 bases). This CDR3 has 15 residues. V shed 1 base and J shed 2 bases, with 11 bases lying between them. Germline CDR1 is SGHAT and CDR2 is FQNNGV. CDR3 nucleotides: TGTGCCAGCAGCTTAGCCAGGGGTTTAAACTATGGCTACACCTTC. This sequence encodes CASSLARGLNYGYTF.

This clone turned up a few times. The rearrangement joins TRBV7-9 to TRBJ1-2; TRBD1 matches at 8 bases. The CDR3 runs 15 residues. Germline CDR1 and CDR2: SEHNR and FQNEAQ (reference sequence). The V gene end was trimmed by 4 bases and the J gene end by 0 bases; junction bases not matched to a gene: 4. This chain's CDR3 is CASSSGQATNYGYTF. In nucleotides, the CDR3 is TGTGCCAGCAGCTCGGGACAGGCGACTAACTATGGCTACACCTTC. Looking up the rest from reference TRBV7-9 and TRBJ1-2 gives the full variable domain: DTGVSQNPRHKITKRGQNVTFRCDPISEHNRLYWYRQTLGQGPEFLTYFQNEAQLEKSRLLSDRFSAERPKGSFSTLEIQRTEQGDSAMYLCASSSGQATNYGYTFGSGTRLTVV.

This clone was counted a single time. The chain carries TRBV5-6 and TRBJ1-1, with 8 bases identical to TRBD1. Germline CDR1 is SGHDT and CDR2 is YYEEEE. This CDR3 comprises 13 residues. After removal of 0 bases from V and 7 bases from J, the junction contained 2 bases not matched to a gene. CDR3 sequence (DNA): TGTGCCAGCAGCTTGGGAGACAGGGGTGAAGCTTTCTTT. It yields the protein CASSLGDRGEAFF.

This chain uses TRBV21-1 with TRBJ2-6; the table's D call, TRBD2, was not checked against the DNA. TRBV21-1 counts as a pseudogene. CDR3 length: 17 amino acids. The CDR3 here is CASSAKIRPRGANVLTF. CDR3 nucleotides: TGTGCCAGCAGCGCCAAAATCCGGCCTAGGGGGGCCAACGTCCTGACTTTC.

This chain links TRBV9 with TRBJ1-1, with D possibly TRBD1 on 5 matching bases. This CDR3 has 15 residues. Trimming removed 2 bases at V and 3 bases at J, with 14 bases between. CDR1 is SGDLS, CDR2 YYNGEE, per germline. The CDR3 DNA reads as TGTGCCAGCAGCGTGGGGGGTTCGTGGGACACTGAAGCTTTCTTT. Protein product: CASSVGGSWDTEAFF.